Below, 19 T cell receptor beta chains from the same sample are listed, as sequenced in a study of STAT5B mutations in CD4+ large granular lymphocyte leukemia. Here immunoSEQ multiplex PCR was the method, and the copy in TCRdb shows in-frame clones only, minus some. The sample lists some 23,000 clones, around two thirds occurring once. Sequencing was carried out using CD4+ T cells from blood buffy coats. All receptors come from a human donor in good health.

The CDR3 sequence is CASSLAGGTALQNYGYTF. The CDR3 region has the DNA TGTGCCAGCAGCTTAGCGGGAGGGACAGCGCTACAAAACTATGGCTACACCTTC. The chain is built from TRBV7-9 and TRBJ1-2; 7 positions agree with TRBD1. The CDR3 runs to 18 residues. CDR1 and CDR2 (germline): SEHNR, FQNEAQ (reference sequence). With V trimmed by 0 bases and J by 2 bases, 12 bases remained unmatched.

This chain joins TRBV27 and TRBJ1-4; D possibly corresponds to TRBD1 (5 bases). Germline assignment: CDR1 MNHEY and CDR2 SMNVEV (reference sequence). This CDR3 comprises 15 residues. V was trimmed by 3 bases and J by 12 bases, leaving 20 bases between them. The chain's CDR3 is CASSFRTGPPGELFF. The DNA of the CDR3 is TGTGCCAGCAGTTTCAGGACGGGACCGCCGGGGGAACTGTTTTTT.

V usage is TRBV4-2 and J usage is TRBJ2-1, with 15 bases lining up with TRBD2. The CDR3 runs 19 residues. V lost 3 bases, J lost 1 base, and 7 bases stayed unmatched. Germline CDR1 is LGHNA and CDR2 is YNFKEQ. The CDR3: CASSQRGTSGGISYNEQFF. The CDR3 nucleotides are TGTGCCAGCAGCCAGCGGGGGACTAGCGGGGGGATATCCTACAATGAGCAGTTCTTC.

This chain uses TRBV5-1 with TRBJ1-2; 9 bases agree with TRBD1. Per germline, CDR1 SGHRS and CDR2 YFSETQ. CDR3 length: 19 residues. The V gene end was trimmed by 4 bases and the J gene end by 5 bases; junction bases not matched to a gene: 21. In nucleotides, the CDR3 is TGCGCCAGCAGCCTTACTCCCGGGACAGGGAACCTCCTTGAATATGGCTACACCTTC. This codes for CASSLTPGTGNLLEYGYTF.

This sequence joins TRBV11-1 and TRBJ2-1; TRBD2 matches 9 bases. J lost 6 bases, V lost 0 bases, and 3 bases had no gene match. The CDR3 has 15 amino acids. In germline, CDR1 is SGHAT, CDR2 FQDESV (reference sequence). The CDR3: CASSLAAGGRNEQFF. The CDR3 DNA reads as TGTGCCAGCAGCTTAGCAGCGGGGGGCCGCAATGAGCAGTTCTTC.

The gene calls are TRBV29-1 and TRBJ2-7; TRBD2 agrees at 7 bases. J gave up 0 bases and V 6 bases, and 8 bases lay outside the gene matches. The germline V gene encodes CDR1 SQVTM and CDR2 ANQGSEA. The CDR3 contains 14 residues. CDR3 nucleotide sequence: TGCAGCGTCAAAGGGAGGGTGAGCTCCTACGAGCAGTACTTC. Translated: CSVKGRVSSYEQYF.

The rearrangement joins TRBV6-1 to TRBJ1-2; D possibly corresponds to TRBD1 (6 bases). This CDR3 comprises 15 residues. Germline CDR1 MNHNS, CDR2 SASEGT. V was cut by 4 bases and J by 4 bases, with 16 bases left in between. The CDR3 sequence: CASSGGGQGFYGYTF. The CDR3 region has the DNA TGTGCCAGCAGTGGGGGTGGGCAGGGGTTCTATGGCTACACCTTC.

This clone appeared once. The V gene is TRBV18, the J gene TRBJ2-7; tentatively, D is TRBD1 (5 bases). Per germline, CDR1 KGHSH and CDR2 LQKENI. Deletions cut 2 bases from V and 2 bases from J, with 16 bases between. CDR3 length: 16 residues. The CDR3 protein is CASSPTGAARAYEQYV. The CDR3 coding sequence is TGTGCCAGCTCACCAACGGGCGCCGCCAGGGCCTACGAGCAGTACGTC.

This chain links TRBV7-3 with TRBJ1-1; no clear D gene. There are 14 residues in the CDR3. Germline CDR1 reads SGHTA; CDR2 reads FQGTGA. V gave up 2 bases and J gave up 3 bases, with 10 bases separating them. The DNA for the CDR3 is TGTGCCAGCAGCTTAGGCATCCAGGACACTGAAGCTTTCTTT. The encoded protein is CASSLGIQDTEAFF.

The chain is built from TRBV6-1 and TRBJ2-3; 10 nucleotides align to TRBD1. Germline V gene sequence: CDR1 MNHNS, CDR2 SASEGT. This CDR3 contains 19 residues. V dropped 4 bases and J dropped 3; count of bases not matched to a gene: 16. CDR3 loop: CASSGPFLTGGIVTDTQYF. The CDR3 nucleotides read TGTGCCAGCAGTGGACCGTTCTTGACAGGGGGCATTGTAACAGATACGCAGTATTTT.

The chain's CDR3 is CASSQVGARDTQYF. DNA for the CDR3: TGCGCCAGCAGCCAAGTAGGGGCCCGGGATACGCAGTATTTT. The chain is built from TRBV4-1 and TRBJ2-3, with D tentatively TRBD1 (5 bases). Germline values: CDR1 MGHRA, CDR2 YSYEKL. This CDR3 is built from 14 residues. Deletions cut 1 base from V and 6 bases from J, with 11 bases between.

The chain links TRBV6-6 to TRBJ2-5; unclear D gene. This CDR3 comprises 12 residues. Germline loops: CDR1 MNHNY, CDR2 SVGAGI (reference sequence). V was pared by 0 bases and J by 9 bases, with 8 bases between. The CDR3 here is CASSYSPEAQYF. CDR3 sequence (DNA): TGTGCCAGCAGTTACTCCCCGGAAGCCCAGTACTTC.

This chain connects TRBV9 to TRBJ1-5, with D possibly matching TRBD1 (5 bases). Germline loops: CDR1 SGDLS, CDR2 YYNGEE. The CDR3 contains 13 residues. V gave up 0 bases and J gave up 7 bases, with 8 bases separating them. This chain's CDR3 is CASSVDWDQPQHF. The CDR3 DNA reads TGTGCCAGCAGCGTAGATTGGGACCAGCCCCAGCATTTT.

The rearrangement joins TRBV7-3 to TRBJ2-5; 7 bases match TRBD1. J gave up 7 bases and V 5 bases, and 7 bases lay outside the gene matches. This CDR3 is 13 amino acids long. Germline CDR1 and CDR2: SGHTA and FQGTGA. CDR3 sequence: CASSLTGLGTQYF. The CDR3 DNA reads TGTGCCAGCAGCCTGACAGGGCTCGGGACCCAGTACTTC.

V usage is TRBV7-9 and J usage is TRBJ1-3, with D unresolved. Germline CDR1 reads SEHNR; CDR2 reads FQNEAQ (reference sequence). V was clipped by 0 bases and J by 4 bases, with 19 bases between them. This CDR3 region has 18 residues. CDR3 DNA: TGTGCCAGCAGCTTAGCCTCCGGAGGAGGCCTAGGAGGAAACACCATATATTTT. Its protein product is CASSLASGGGLGGNTIYF.

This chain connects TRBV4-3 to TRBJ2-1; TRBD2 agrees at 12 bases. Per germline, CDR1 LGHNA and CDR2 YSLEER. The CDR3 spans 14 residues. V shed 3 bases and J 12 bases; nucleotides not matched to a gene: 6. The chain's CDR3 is CASSQTSGGFGQFF. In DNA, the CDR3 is TGCGCCAGCAGCCAGACTAGCGGGGGATTCGGGCAGTTCTTC.

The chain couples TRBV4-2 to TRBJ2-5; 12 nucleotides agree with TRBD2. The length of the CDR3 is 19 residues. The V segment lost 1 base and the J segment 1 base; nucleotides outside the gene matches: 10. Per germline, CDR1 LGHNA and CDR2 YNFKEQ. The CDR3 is CASSQVLGLAGGVQETQYF. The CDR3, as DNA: TGTGCCAGCAGCCAAGTGTTAGGTCTAGCGGGAGGGGTCCAAGAGACCCAGTACTTC.

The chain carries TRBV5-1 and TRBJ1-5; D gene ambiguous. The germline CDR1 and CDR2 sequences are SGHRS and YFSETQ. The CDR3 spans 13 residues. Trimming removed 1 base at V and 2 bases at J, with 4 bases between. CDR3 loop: CASSLSGNQPQHF. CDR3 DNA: TGCGCCAGCAGCTTGTCGGGCAATCAGCCCCAGCATTTT.

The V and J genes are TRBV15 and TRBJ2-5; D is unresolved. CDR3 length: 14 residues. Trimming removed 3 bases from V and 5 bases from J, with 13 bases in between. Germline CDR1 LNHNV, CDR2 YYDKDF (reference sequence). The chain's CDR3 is CATSRGSIGETQYF. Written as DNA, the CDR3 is TGTGCCACCAGCAGGGGATCCATTGGGGAGACCCAGTACTTC.